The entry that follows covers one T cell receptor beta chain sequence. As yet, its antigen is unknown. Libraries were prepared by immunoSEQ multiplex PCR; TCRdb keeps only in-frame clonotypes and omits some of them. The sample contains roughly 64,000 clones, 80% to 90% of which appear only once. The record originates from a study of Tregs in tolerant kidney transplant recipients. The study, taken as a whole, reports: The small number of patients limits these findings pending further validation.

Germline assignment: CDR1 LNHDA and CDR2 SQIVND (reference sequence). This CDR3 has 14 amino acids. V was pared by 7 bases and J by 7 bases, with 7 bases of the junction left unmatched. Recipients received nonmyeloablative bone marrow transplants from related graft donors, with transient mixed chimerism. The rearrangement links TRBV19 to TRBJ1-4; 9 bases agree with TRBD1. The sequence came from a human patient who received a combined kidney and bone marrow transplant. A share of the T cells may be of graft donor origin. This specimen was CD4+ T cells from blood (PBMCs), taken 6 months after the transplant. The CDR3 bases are TGTGCCAGTATTCAACAGGGGGCGTCTGAAAAACTGTTTTTT. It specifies CASIQQGASEKLFF.